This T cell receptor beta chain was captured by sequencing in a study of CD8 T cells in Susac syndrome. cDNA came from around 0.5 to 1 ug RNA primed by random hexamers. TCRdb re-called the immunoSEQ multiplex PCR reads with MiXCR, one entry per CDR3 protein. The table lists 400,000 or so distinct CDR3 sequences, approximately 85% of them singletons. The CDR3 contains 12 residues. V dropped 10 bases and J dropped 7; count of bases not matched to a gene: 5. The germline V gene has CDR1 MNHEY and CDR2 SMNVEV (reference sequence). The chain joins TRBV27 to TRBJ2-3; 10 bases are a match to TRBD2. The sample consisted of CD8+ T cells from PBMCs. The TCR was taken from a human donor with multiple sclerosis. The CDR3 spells CATGLAAYTQYF. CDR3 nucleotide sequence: TGTGCCACCGGACTAGCGGCCTATACGCAGTATTTT.